The 13 T cell receptor beta chains presented below share a single source sample, sequenced in a study of blood T cells in healthy people across ages. A J-beta primer mix and a sample-barcoded 5' primer were used in a second PCR of roughly 6 to 11 cycles. A single record per CDR3 protein comes from TCRdb applying MiXCR to the 5' RACE reads. The table shows just under 750,000 distinct CDR3 sequences, with 20% to 25% occurring only once. The specimen sequenced was blood. The receptors come from a man aged 65 to 85 in good health.

This chain joins TRBV21-1 and TRBJ1-5; the D segment call TRBD1 is taken from the table without a DNA check. TRBV21-1 corresponds to a pseudogene. The CDR3 is 13 amino acids. Here the CDR3 DNA reads TGTGTCGGCAGCTTACAGGGTGATCAGCCCCAGCATTTT. Translation gives CVGSLQGDQPQHF.

This clonotype came up many times. The genes are TRBV7-9 and TRBJ2-1; D gene unclear. Trimming cost V 0 bases and J 6 bases, with 6 bases left between them. This CDR3 has 13 residues. Germline CDR1 reads SEHNR; CDR2 reads FQNEAQ (reference sequence). The CDR3 spells CASSLASLNEQFF. The CDR3 DNA reads TGTGCCAGCAGCTTAGCCTCCCTCAATGAGCAGTTCTTC.

This clonotype has just a few counts. The rearrangement joins TRBV19 to TRBJ1-2; tentatively, D is TRBD1 (5 bases). The germline gives CDR1 LNHDA, CDR2 SQIVND (reference sequence). The CDR3 length is 14 residues. V was cut by 5 bases and J by 4 bases, with 14 bases left in between. DNA of the CDR3: TGTGCCAGTAGTGCCGGGGGGGGAATCTATGGCTACACCTTC. Its translation: CASSAGGGIYGYTF.

This clonotype turned up a few times. V gene TRBV5-1 combines with J gene TRBJ2-3; D is perhaps TRBD1 (6 bases). Trimming pared 9 bases from V and 2 bases from J, leaving 13 bases between. CDR1 SGHRS and CDR2 YFSETQ come from the germline V gene. The CDR3 spans 13 residues. The CDR3 is CATRTDNTDTQYF. The DNA for the CDR3 is TGCGCCACTCGGACAGATAACACAGATACGCAGTATTTT.

This clonotype appeared a few times. The chain joins TRBV5-1 to TRBJ2-1; D unclear. The CDR3 has 14 amino acids. In germline, CDR1 is SGHRS, CDR2 YFSETQ. Trimming pared 6 bases from V and 0 bases from J, leaving 10 bases between. For the CDR3, the DNA is TGCGCCAGCAACGTGGCGAGCTCCTACAATGAGCAGTTCTTC. Translation gives CASNVASSYNEQFF.

This clonotype has only a few counts. The rearrangement links TRBV12-3 or TRBV12-4 to TRBJ1-4, with D perhaps matching TRBD1 (5 bases). Trimming cost V 6 bases and J 7 bases, with 18 bases left between them. The CDR3 loop spans 15 amino acids. Here the CDR3 DNA reads TGTGCCAGCAGGCAGGGAGGATCGGGCACTGAAAAACTGTTTTTT. It specifies CASRQGGSGTEKLFF.

The chain uses TRBV9 and TRBJ1-5; 9 nucleotides agree with TRBD1. Losses at the gene ends were 2 bases for V and 3 bases for J; bases not matched to a gene: 3. The CDR3 runs 15 residues. Germline assignment: CDR1 SGDLS and CDR2 YYNGEE. The CDR3: CASSVTGGVNQPQHF. The CDR3 DNA reads TGTGCCAGCAGCGTGACAGGGGGTGTCAATCAGCCCCAGCATTTT.

The chain has TRBV5-1 and TRBJ2-3, with TRBD2 as a possible D gene (5 bases). Per germline, CDR1 SGHRS and CDR2 YFSETQ. Trimming cost V 1 base and J 2 bases, with 20 bases left between them. This CDR3 spans 18 amino acids. CDR3 bases: TGCGCCAGCAGCTTGAGGATGCTGGCGGGTACCTCCACAGATACGCAGTATTTT. It translates to CASSLRMLAGTSTDTQYF.

The chain has TRBV9 and TRBJ2-1; no clear D gene. V was clipped by 1 base and J by 6 bases, with 17 bases between them. The germline gives CDR1 SGDLS, CDR2 YYNGEE. The CDR3 totals 16 residues. The chain's CDR3 is CASSVLGPEGPNEQFF. In DNA form, the CDR3 reads TGTGCCAGCAGCGTATTAGGTCCCGAAGGTCCCAATGAGCAGTTCTTC.

This clonotype was seen a handful of times. V usage is TRBV6-5 and J usage is TRBJ2-7; weak D call: TRBD1 (5 bases). V gave up 6 bases and J gave up 4 bases, with 16 bases separating them. The CDR3 sequence is 14 residues long. The germline V gene encodes CDR1 MNHEY and CDR2 SVGAGI. In nucleotides, the CDR3 is TGTGCCAGCAGCCTAGGTAGGGGCGTTTACGAGCAGTACGTC. Protein sequence: CASSLGRGVYEQYV.

This clonotype came up many times. The rearrangement links TRBV5-1 to TRBJ2-1; perhaps TRBD1 as D (6 bases). Trimming took off 5 bases at V and 5 bases at J, with 11 bases between the two ends. Germline V gene data show CDR1 as SGHRS and CDR2 as YFSETQ. The CDR3 runs to 13 residues. The CDR3 region has the DNA TGCGCCAGCAGGGACAGCCTACACAATGAGCAGTTCTTC. The encoded protein is CASRDSLHNEQFF.

The sample holds one count of this clonotype. The chain combines TRBV25-1 with TRBJ2-6; D unclear. Germline assignment: CDR1 MGHDK and CDR2 SYGVNS. The CDR3 consists of 18 residues. V was shortened by 2 bases and J by 0 bases, with 14 bases between the two germline ends. The CDR3 region has the DNA TGTGCCAGCAGTGAACCGTCCTCCCGAGGCTCTGGGGCCAACGTCCTGACTTTC. Protein sequence: CASSEPSSRGSGANVLTF. The full variable domain, in which reference TRBV25-1 and TRBJ2-6 provide the parts outside the CDR3, is EADIYQTPRYLVIGTGKKITLECSQTMGHDKMYWYQQDPGMELHLIHYSYGVNSTEKGDLSSESTVSRIRTEHFPLTLESARPSHTSQYLCASSEPSSRGSGANVLTFGAGSRLTVL.

This clonotype has only a few counts. The V call is TRBV4-3, the J call TRBJ2-1, with D uncertain. The ends were cut back, 0 bases at V and 0 bases at J, with 9 bases in the middle. The CDR3 is 16 amino acids. Germline V gene data show CDR1 as LGHNA and CDR2 as YSLEER. In DNA, the CDR3 is TGCGCCAGCAGCCAAGACGACGGTAGCTCCTACAATGAGCAGTTCTTC. It codes for CASSQDDGSSYNEQFF.